This TCR beta chain was captured in a study of control samples from healthy donors and cancer patients. TCRdb's table, derived via immunoSEQ multiplex PCR, lists solely in-frame clones and lacks some. Here the sample spans around 130,000 clones, around nine tenths being singletons. This clonotype was obtained from a man aged 25-45 years in good health. Material: blood.

CDR3 sequence: CASSKGAGVLPDTQYF. The CDR3 coding sequence is TGTGCCAGCAGCAAAGGAGCAGGGGTCTTACCGGATACGCAGTATTTT. This chain joins TRBV21-1 and TRBJ2-3; TRBD1, the D gene given by the table, was not confirmed from the DNA. TRBV21-1 is a documented pseudogene. This CDR3 is built from 16 residues.